Described below is a single TCR beta chain sequence and its context. In the original workflow: From reference gene primer amplification, estimates of nucleated cell counts were derived. The method was immunoSEQ multiplex PCR; TCRdb's version includes in-frame clones alone and lacks a portion of them. Clone size and V and J calls were adopted from that table, with D and trimming inferred from the DNA. The table shows around 170,000 clones, with approximately 79% occurring only once. The sample belongs to a study of blood T cell repertoires in COVID-19. Study-level background: COVID-19 samples collected from the United States, Italy and Spain covered acute and convalescent phases. PBMCs, B-cell-depleted T cells, or T cells were the source of the cDNA or gDNA that made up the material.

The CDR3 sequence is 15 residues long. Germline V lookup: CDR1 MNHEY, CDR2 SMNVEV (reference sequence). Trimming at V came to 3 bases and at J to 0 bases, leaving 3 bases not matched to a gene. This TCR derives from a man aged 30 to 39 with active or convalescent COVID-19. This rearrangement joins TRBV27 to TRBJ2-3; 7 bases are a match to TRBD1. The source material was peripheral blood. In DNA, the CDR3 is TGTGCCAGCAGTTTCGGGACAGTCAGCACAGATACGCAGTATTTT. Amino acids: CASSFGTVSTDTQYF.